The TCR beta chain under discussion was sequenced for a study of glioma-infiltrating T cells after dendritic cell vaccination. The sample's time point: after dendritic cell vaccination, including at tumor progression/relapse. None of the glioblastoma patients had an isocitrate dehydrogenase mutation. Before vaccination, two weeks after the third vaccination, and at progression, PBMC were collected. Libraries were prepared by immunoSEQ multiplex PCR; TCRdb keeps only in-frame clonotypes and omits some of them. The table lists around 60,000 clones, roughly 86% of them singletons. Trimming cost V 2 bases and J 5 bases, with 3 bases left between them. Germline loops: CDR1 MNHNS, CDR2 SASEGT. The CDR3 is made up of 11 amino acids. This clone was detected once.

The TCR was taken from a human donor with glioblastoma. The chain links TRBV6-1 to TRBJ1-2, with D unresolved. Specimen: blood, collected after dendritic cell vaccination. In nucleotides, the CDR3 is TGTGCCAGCAGTGAATATTATGGCTACACCTTC. Its protein is CASSEYYGYTF.